The 26 T cell receptor beta chains presented below share a single source sample, sequenced in a study of T cells after yellow fever vaccination. MiXCR was run by TCRdb on the 5' RACE reads, yielding one entry per CDR3 protein. Of 40,000 to 55,000 distinct CDR3 sequences detected, 6.6% appear once; the ten largest clones hold 24%. The starting material was CD8+ T cells not binding an NS4B(214-222) dextramer, sorted from PBMCs, obtained roughly seven weeks after the first yellow fever vaccination. The receptors stem from a man younger than 35 who received the YFV17D yellow fever vaccine.

This clonotype was observed a handful of times. The V gene is TRBV5-1, the J gene TRBJ2-4, with 7 positions matching TRBD2. The V gene end was trimmed by 4 bases and the J gene end by 8 bases; junction bases not matched to a gene: 12. The CDR3 has 15 amino acids. Germline V gives CDR1 SGHRS, CDR2 YFSETQ. This CDR3 is CASSPLGGAGDIQYF. CDR3 DNA sequence: TGCGCCAGCAGCCCCCTGGGAGGTGCGGGGGACATTCAGTACTTC. The full variable domain, completed using reference TRBV5-1 and TRBJ2-4, is KAGVTQTPRYLIKTRGQQVTLSCSPISGHRSVSWYQQTPGQGLQFLFEYFSETQRNKGNFPGRFSGRQFSNSRSEMNVSTLELGDSALYLCASSPLGGAGDIQYFGAGTRLSVL.

This clonotype has a count of ten or more. This chain links TRBV6-5 with TRBJ2-7; tentatively, D is TRBD1 (5 bases). The CDR3 runs to 15 residues. Germline CDR1 and CDR2: MNHEY and SVGAGI. V was trimmed by 0 bases and J by 3 bases, leaving 12 bases between them. The CDR3 sequence: CASSYSPARDYEQYF. The CDR3 coding sequence is TGTGCCAGCAGTTACTCCCCCGCCAGGGACTACGAGCAGTACTTC.

This clonotype was counted a few times. The chain joins TRBV11-2 to TRBJ2-2; 8 bases agree with TRBD2. Germline CDR1 reads SGHAT; CDR2 reads FQNNGV. The CDR3 covers 17 residues. J lost 6 bases, V lost 2 bases, and 11 bases had no gene match. The chain's CDR3 is CASSLNPGGAFSGELFF. CDR3 bases: TGTGCCAGCAGCTTAAACCCCGGGGGGGCGTTCTCCGGGGAGCTGTTTTTT. Full variable domain (outside the CDR3, taken from reference TRBV11-2 and TRBJ2-2): EAGVAQSPRYKIIEKRQSVAFWCNPISGHATLYWYQQILGQGPKLLIQFQNNGVVDDSQLPKDRFSAERLKGVDSTLKIQPAKLEDSAVYLCASSLNPGGAFSGELFFGEGSRLTVL.

This clonotype was counted between two and nine times. The chain carries TRBV2 and TRBJ2-7, with D perhaps TRBD2 (6 bases). The length of the CDR3 is 15 residues. Germline loops: CDR1 SNHLY, CDR2 FYNNEI. Deletions cut 1 base from V and 7 bases from J, with 17 bases between. The CDR3 sequence is CASSEEVLTEGEQYF. CDR3 DNA: TGTGCCAGCAGTGAAGAAGTTCTAACGGAGGGAGAGCAGTACTTC.

The sample holds many counts of this clonotype. The chain uses TRBV20-1 and TRBJ2-1; 9 bases match TRBD2. The CDR3 sequence is 14 residues long. Germline V gene sequence: CDR1 DFQATT, CDR2 SNEGSKA (reference sequence). Trimming removed 5 bases from V and 5 bases from J; junction bases left unmatched: 7. The CDR3 reads CSADPGLAHNEQFF. CDR3 nucleotide sequence: TGCAGTGCTGACCCGGGACTAGCCCACAATGAGCAGTTCTTC.

The chain couples TRBV25-1 to TRBJ1-4; D remains ambiguous. CDR1 MGHDK and CDR2 SYGVNS come from the germline V gene. This CDR3 has 14 amino acids. The V and J ends lost 4 bases and 4 bases respectively, with 10 bases between them. The chain's CDR3 is CASSAREHNEKLFF. Written as DNA, the CDR3 is TGTGCCAGCAGTGCTAGGGAGCATAATGAAAAACTGTTTTTT.

This clonotype has just a few counts. The V gene is TRBV6-1, the J gene TRBJ2-7, with a tentative D call TRBD2 (6 bases). Germline lookup yields CDR1 MNHNS and CDR2 SASEGT. Deletions cut 8 bases from V and 11 bases from J, with 22 bases between. The CDR3 spans 13 residues. In nucleotides, the CDR3 is TGTGCCAGCGGGCCTGGGGGTCCTCAGCGGGAGTACGTC. This codes for CASGPGGPQREYV.

This clonotype was picked up many times. The CDR3 DNA reads TGTGCCAGCTCACTGGGGGCAGGGAGAATGGAGACCCAGTACTTC. Protein sequence: CASSLGAGRMETQYF. The chain is built from TRBV18 and TRBJ2-5; tentatively, D is TRBD1 (6 bases). Germline V gene sequence: CDR1 KGHSH, CDR2 LQKENI. The length of the CDR3 is 15 residues. Trimming cost V 4 bases and J 5 bases, with 17 bases left between them.

This rearrangement joins TRBV9 to TRBJ1-1; 7 nucleotides agree with TRBD1. Per germline, CDR1 SGDLS and CDR2 YYNGEE. Losses at the gene ends were 3 bases for V and 3 bases for J; bases not matched to a gene: 17. The CDR3 has 18 amino acids. CDR3 sequence reads: CASSALGTDSPVDTEAFF. Here the CDR3 DNA reads TGTGCCAGCAGCGCCCTCGGGACAGACTCGCCCGTGGACACTGAAGCTTTCTTT.

This clonotype was seen only a few times. This chain uses TRBV29-1 with TRBJ2-7, with unresolved D. Germline V gene data show CDR1 as SQVTM and CDR2 as ANQGSEA. The V end lost 7 bases, the J end lost 4 bases, and 14 bases lay between the germline ends. The CDR3 runs 12 residues. CDR3 nucleotides: TGCAGCGGAGAGACCGAGTATTACGAGCAGTACTTC. This gives the protein CSGETEYYEQYF.

V is TRBV7-2 and J is TRBJ2-7; D possibly uses TRBD1 or TRBD2 (6 bases each). Germline CDR1 SGHTA, CDR2 FQGNSA. CDR3 size: 16 residues. With 2 bases removed from V and 0 bases from J, the gap between germline ends came to 14 bases. The DNA of the CDR3 is TGTGCCAGCAGCTTATGGGGGCGGGACCTCTCCTACGAGCAGTACTTC. Amino acids: CASSLWGRDLSYEQYF.

This clonotype appeared many times. The chain employs TRBV5-6 and TRBJ2-1, with D perhaps matching TRBD1 (5 bases). Germline CDR1 reads SGHDT; CDR2 reads YYEEEE. Trimming stripped 0 bases from V and 6 bases from J, with 16 bases between. CDR3 length: 16 residues. CDR3 sequence (DNA): TGTGCCAGCAGCTTGGAAATTTCAGGGTTAGGCAATGAGCAGTTCTTC. Its protein is CASSLEISGLGNEQFF.

In this sample, this clonotype turned up many times. V gene TRBV4-3 combines with J gene TRBJ2-1; 7 bases fit TRBD1. The CDR3 is made up of 15 amino acids. After removal of 4 bases from V and 6 bases from J, the junction contained 9 bases not matched to a gene. CDR1 LGHNA and CDR2 YSLEER come from the germline V gene. The CDR3: CASSRSLRDSNEQFF. CDR3 sequence (DNA): TGCGCCAGCAGCCGGAGTCTCCGGGACAGCAATGAGCAGTTCTTC.

The chain couples TRBV5-1 to TRBJ1-1; a weak D match, TRBD1 (6 bases). The CDR3 sequence is 14 residues long. Germline V lookup: CDR1 SGHRS, CDR2 YFSETQ. V dropped 4 bases and J dropped 2 bases, with 12 bases sitting between them. This CDR3 is CASSHREGNTEAFF. As DNA, the CDR3 is TGCGCCAGCAGCCACAGGGAAGGAAACACTGAAGCTTTCTTT.

A few counts support this clonotype. The V gene is TRBV18, the J gene TRBJ1-5; no reliable D call. Germline V CDR1 and CDR2: KGHSH, LQKENI. The CDR3 sequence is 15 residues long. V dropped 4 bases and J dropped 9 bases, with 19 bases sitting between them. This chain's CDR3 is CASSRTAAEGRPQHF. CDR3 nucleotide sequence: TGTGCCAGCTCACGGACGGCGGCTGAGGGTCGGCCCCAGCATTTT. The full variable domain, its missing parts supplied by reference TRBV18 and TRBJ1-5, is NAGVMQNPRHLVRRRGQEARLRCSPMKGHSHVYWYRQLPEEGLKFMVYLQKENIIDESGMPKERFSAEFPKEGPSILRIQQVVRGDSAAYFCASSRTAAEGRPQHFGDGTRLSIL.

This clonotype was seen more than once but under ten times. This chain links TRBV9 with TRBJ1-2; 9 bases are shared with TRBD1. CDR1 and CDR2 from the germline V gene are SGDLS and YYNGEE. J gave up 6 bases and V 1 base, and 7 bases lay outside the gene matches. This CDR3 contains 15 residues. CDR3 amino acids: CASSVTPGTGNGYTF. The CDR3 coding sequence is TGTGCCAGCAGCGTAACCCCCGGGACAGGGAATGGCTACACCTTC.

This clonotype was seen many times. The rearrangement uses TRBV9 and TRBJ2-1; no clear D gene. The CDR3 runs 12 residues. Per the germline V gene, CDR1 is SGDLS and CDR2 is YYNGEE. V dropped 1 base and J dropped 10 bases, with 9 bases sitting between them. CDR3 loop: CASSVSPAEQFF. Written as DNA, the CDR3 is TGTGCCAGCAGCGTATCACCAGCAGAGCAGTTCTTC.

The table lists this clonotype with many counts. The V call is TRBV10-3, the J call TRBJ2-1, with 11 bases aligning to TRBD2. V gave up 7 bases and J gave up 6 bases; unmatched junction bases: 8. Germline V lookup: CDR1 ENHRY, CDR2 SYGVKD. The CDR3 runs to 15 residues. The CDR3 sequence is CAIKDSGGAGNEQFF. The DNA of the CDR3 is TGTGCCATCAAAGATAGCGGGGGGGCTGGCAATGAGCAGTTCTTC.

J is TRBJ2-2 and V is TRBV11-2; 12 bases align to TRBD2. The CDR3 covers 19 residues. CDR1 is SGHAT, CDR2 FQNNGV, per germline. Trimming cost V 5 bases and J 5 bases; bases outside gene matches: 15. CDR3 sequence (DNA): TGTGCCAGCAGCCCGCGGGGGCTAGCGGGGGGGCGTGGAACCGGGGAGCTGTTTTTT. This translates into CASSPRGLAGGRGTGELFF.

This rearrangement joins TRBV19 to TRBJ1-4; D uncertain. CDR3 size: 16 residues. V lost 7 bases and J lost 7, with 22 bases in between. CDR1 LNHDA and CDR2 SQIVND come from the germline V gene (reference sequence). CDR3 coding DNA: TGTGCCAGTACCCCTACCGGGAGGGCTAAAGGTGAAAAACTGTTTTTT. Protein sequence: CASTPTGRAKGEKLFF.

This chain connects TRBV11-2 to TRBJ2-5; D might be TRBD1 (6 bases). From germline, CDR1 is SGHAT and CDR2 FQNNGV. V lost 4 bases and J 7 bases, leaving 22 bases between the germline ends. The CDR3 totals 16 residues. CDR3 residues: CASSSDPGQPAVTQYF. CDR3 bases: TGTGCCAGCAGCTCTGACCCTGGACAGCCTGCAGTGACCCAGTACTTC.

In this sample, this clonotype turned up many times. The chain has TRBV5-6 and TRBJ1-2; unclear D gene. V dropped 1 base and J dropped 0 bases, with 10 bases sitting between them. Germline CDR1 reads SGHDT; CDR2 reads YYEEEE. The CDR3 has 15 residues. The DNA for the CDR3 is TGTGCCAGCAGCTTGCGGGCCAGACCTAACTATGGCTACACCTTC. Its translation is CASSLRARPNYGYTF.

Ten or more counts support this clonotype. V and J are TRBV6-2 or TRBV6-3 and TRBJ2-1; the D is unclear. Trimming took off 5 bases at V and 6 bases at J, with 5 bases between the two ends. CDR3 length: 11 residues. Looked up from germline, CDR1 is MNHEY and CDR2 is SVGEGT. The CDR3 is CASSLANEQFF. The CDR3, as DNA: TGTGCCAGCAGTCTGGCCAATGAGCAGTTCTTC.

This clonotype has more than one count but fewer than ten. The genes are TRBV6-1 and TRBJ1-4; D call uncertain. V dropped 6 bases and J dropped 6 bases, with 17 bases sitting between them. Looked up from germline, CDR1 is MNHNS and CDR2 is SASEGT. CDR3 length equals 15 residues. For the CDR3, the DNA is TGTGCCAGCAGCCCCGTCGGGCCGTTCCATGAAAAACTGTTTTTT. Encoded protein: CASSPVGPFHEKLFF.

This clonotype was found many times. This chain connects TRBV9 to TRBJ2-1; 7 positions match TRBD2. Germline lookup yields CDR1 SGDLS and CDR2 YYNGEE. The CDR3 runs 14 residues. Unmatched junction bases numbered 6, after V lost 3 bases and J lost 6 bases. CDR3 residues: CASSAYRTSNEQFF. CDR3 bases: TGTGCCAGCAGCGCATACAGGACTAGCAATGAGCAGTTCTTC.

With respect to this clonotype: The conserved phenylalanine or tryptophan is not found at the CDR3 terminus, so this likely reflects a read error. The V gene is TRBV6-5, the J gene TRBJ2-4; D is unresolved. The length of the CDR3 is 15 residues. Trimming left V 4 bases short and J 0 bases short, with 10 bases between. Germline V gene lookup returns CDR1 MNHEY and CDR2 SVGAGI. DNA of the CDR3: TGTGCCAGCAGTTGGAAACTCGAAGCCAAAAACATTCAGTACTAC. It encodes CASSWKLEAKNIQYY.